The T cell receptor beta chain under discussion was sequenced for a study of cytomegalovirus exposure and HLA in healthy donors. Sequenced by immunoSEQ multiplex PCR; TCRdb stores in-frame clones only, minus some. The table records 95,000 to 150,000 clones, around nine tenths of them present only once. Study-wide results and limits: Three CMV-associated chains proved CMV antigen-specific in vitro. A list of 150 to 200 TCR beta chains associated with cytomegalovirus was given.

V gave up 1 base and J gave up 5 bases; unmatched junction bases: 6. The CDR3 has 15 amino acids. Germline V gene lookup returns CDR1 SGHTA and CDR2 FQGNSA. This clone was observed a few times. The antigen remains unidentified. This TCR was sampled from a woman aged 18-35 years in good health and CMV-seronegative. The chain uses TRBV7-2 and TRBJ2-5; 8 nucleotides agree with TRBD2. The sample taken for sequencing was PBMCs. DNA of the CDR3: TGTGCCAGCAGCTTAGTAGGGCTAGCGGGTGAGACCCAGTACTTC. Its protein product is CASSLVGLAGETQYF.